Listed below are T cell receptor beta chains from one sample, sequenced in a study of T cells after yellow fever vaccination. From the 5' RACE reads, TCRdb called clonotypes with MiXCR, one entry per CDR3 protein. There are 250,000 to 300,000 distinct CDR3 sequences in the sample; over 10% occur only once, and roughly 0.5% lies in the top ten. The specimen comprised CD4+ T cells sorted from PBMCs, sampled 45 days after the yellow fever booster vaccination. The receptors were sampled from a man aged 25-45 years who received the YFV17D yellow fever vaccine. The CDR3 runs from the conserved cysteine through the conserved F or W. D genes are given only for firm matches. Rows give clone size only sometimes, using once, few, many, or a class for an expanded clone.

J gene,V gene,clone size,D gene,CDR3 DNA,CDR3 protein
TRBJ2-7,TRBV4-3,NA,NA,TGCGCCAGCAGCCCGCGCGGACTGGAGTTGGACGAGCAGTACTTC,CASSPRGLELDEQYF
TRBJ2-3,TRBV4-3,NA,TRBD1,TGCGCCAGCAGCTCCACAGGGGGGGATACGCAGTATTTT,CASSSTGGDTQYF
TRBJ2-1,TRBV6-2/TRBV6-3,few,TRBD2,TGTGCCACCCGAATAGCGGGAGGCTACAATGAGCAGTTCTTC,CATRIAGGYNEQFF
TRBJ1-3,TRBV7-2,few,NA,TGTGCCAGCAGCTTAGCGAGCAGCACCGACACCATATATTTT,CASSLASSTDTIYF
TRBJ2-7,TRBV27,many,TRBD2,TGTGCCAGCAGTTCCCCGGGACTAGCGATCGAGCAGTACTTC,CASSSPGLAIEQYF
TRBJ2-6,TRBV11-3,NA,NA,TGTGCCAGGAGCACCGGGGCGGTAAGCTCTGGGGCCAACGTCCTGACTTTC,CARSTGAVSSGANVLTF
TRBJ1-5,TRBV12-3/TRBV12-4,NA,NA,TGTGCCAGCAGTCCCTTAGATCAGCCCCAGCATTTT,CASSPLDQPQHF
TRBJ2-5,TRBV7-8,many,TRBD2,TGTGCCAGCAGCCACCCAATGCGGGAGGGCCTAAAGACCCAGTACTTC,CASSHPMREGLKTQYF
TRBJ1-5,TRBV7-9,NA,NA,TGTGCCAGCAGCAGACTGGACAGTCCCAATCAGCCCCAGCATTTT,CASSRLDSPNQPQHF
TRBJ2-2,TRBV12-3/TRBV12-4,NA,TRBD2,TGTGCCAGCAGGCCGACTAGCGGGAGCCCCGGGGAGCTGTTTTTT,CASRPTSGSPGELFF
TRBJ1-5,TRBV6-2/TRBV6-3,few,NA,TGTGCCAGCAGCCTCAGGGGTTATCAGCCCCAGCATTTT,CASSLRGYQPQHF
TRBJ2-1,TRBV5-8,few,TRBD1,TGTGCCAGCAGCCGCTGGGACAGGGTCTACAATGAGCAGTTCTTC,CASSRWDRVYNEQFF
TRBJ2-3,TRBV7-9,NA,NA,TGTGCCAGCAGCGCGAATCGCACAGATACGCAGTATTTT,CASSANRTDTQYF
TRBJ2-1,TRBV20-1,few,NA,TGCAGTGCTAGAGTGGACGTAGCGGAAAGCTCCTACAATGAGCAGTTCTTC,CSARVDVAESSYNEQFF
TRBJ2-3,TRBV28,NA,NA,TGTGCCAGCCAGCCCCCCCCGACAGATACGCAGTATTTT,CASQPPPTDTQYF
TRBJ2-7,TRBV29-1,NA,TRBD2,TGCAGCGTTGTTAGTCTAGCGGGACGCTACGAGCAGTACTTC,CSVVSLAGRYEQYF
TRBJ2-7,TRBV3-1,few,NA,TGTGCCAGCAGCCAAGGGGACATTGCTTCTGTCGAGCAGTACTTC,CASSQGDIASVEQYF
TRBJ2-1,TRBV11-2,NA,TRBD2,TGTGCCAGCAGCTTAGAGAGCGGGAAATCATCCTACAATGAGCAGTTCTTC,CASSLESGKSSYNEQFF
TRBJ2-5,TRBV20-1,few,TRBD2,TGCAGTGCTAGAGACGTAGCGGGTGAGACCCAGTACTTC,CSARDVAGETQYF
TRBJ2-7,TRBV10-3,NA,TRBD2,TGTGCCACCAATCAGCGGGAGAGGAACTACGAGCAGTACTTC,CATNQRERNYEQYF
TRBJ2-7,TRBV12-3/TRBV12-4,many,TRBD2,TGTGCCAGCAGTGGACTAGCGGGAGGGCAAGGCTACGAGCAGTACTTC,CASSGLAGGQGYEQYF
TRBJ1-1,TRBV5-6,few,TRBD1,TGTGCCAGCAGCTGGAGGGACAGGGGGCGCCGGGTGAACACTGAAGCTTTCTTT,CASSWRDRGRRVNTEAFF
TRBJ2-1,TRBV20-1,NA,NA,TGCAGTGCCCGGGGGCCTGTCCGGGATGAGCAGTTCTTC,CSARGPVRDEQFF
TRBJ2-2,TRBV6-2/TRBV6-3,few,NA,TGTGCCAGCAGTTCAGGGGCCGGGGAGCTGTTTTTT,CASSSGAGELFF
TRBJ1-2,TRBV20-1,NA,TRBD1,TGCAGTGCTAGAGGTTCGGGCAGGGGGAACTATGGCTACACCTTC,CSARGSGRGNYGYTF
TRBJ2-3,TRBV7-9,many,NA,TGTGCCAGCAGCTTAGGGACCGGCAACACAGATACGCAGTATTTT,CASSLGTGNTDTQYF
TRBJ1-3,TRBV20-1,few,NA,TGCAGTGCTCCACATGGGCGGGACACCATATATTTT,CSAPHGRDTIYF
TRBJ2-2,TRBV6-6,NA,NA,TGTGCCAGCAGTTACTCTAGCACAGGCGGGGAGCTGTTTTTT,CASSYSSTGGELFF
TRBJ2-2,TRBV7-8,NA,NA,TGTGCCAGCAGGGACGCTAGCGCCGGGGAGCTGTTTTTT,CASRDASAGELFF
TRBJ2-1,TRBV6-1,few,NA,TGTGCCAGCACCCAAAGTGTACGGCTAAGTGAGCAGTTCTTC,CASTQSVRLSEQFF
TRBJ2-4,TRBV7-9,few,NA,TGTGCCAGCAGCTCTCCCCCAGCGGGTTTAGCCAAAAACATTCAGTACTTC,CASSSPPAGLAKNIQYF
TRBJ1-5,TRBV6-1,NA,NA,TGTGCCAGCAGACTTTACAGGGACGGTCAGCCCCAGCATTTT,CASRLYRDGQPQHF
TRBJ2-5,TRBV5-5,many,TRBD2,TGTGCCAGCAGCTGGACTAGCGGGAGCGGGAGAGAGACCCAGTACTTC,CASSWTSGSGRETQYF
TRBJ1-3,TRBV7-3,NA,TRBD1,TGTGCCAGCAGCCCCAGAGGGGACAGGGTGACTGGAAACACCATATATTTT,CASSPRGDRVTGNTIYF
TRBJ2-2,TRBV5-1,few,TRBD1,TGCGCCAGCAGCTCGGAAAACAGGGGGCCTCCGAACACCGGGGAGCTGTTTTTT,CASSSENRGPPNTGELFF